The 13 T cell receptor beta chains reported below all come from one sample, sequenced in a study of Ad26.COV2.S vaccination and SARS-CoV-2 variants. Treatment indicated: roughly 20 received Ad26.COV2.S at low or high dose, single or two shots; about 5 received placebo; per-sample allocation not given. On day 63 after the first injection, vaccine and placebo recipients gave samples. The table came from immunoSEQ multiplex PCR; TCRdb's copy has only in-frame clones and leaves some out. The sample has about 350,000 clones, approximately 81% seen once. The material sequenced was peripheral blood, taken in a trial of Ad26.COV2.S vaccine versus placebo. These receptors came from a person between 18 and 65 years old who received the Ad26.COV2.S COVID-19 vaccine or a placebo.

This clone has a single count. The rearrangement joins TRBV3-1 (or the pseudogene TRBV3-2) to TRBJ2-2, with 9 bases aligning to TRBD2. CDR3 length: 16 residues. The trim removed 4 bases at V and 8 bases at J, leaving 11 bases unmatched. Germline V gene sequence: CDR1 LGHDT, CDR2 YNNKEL (reference sequence). This CDR3 reads CASSLQRGGVTGELFF. As DNA, the CDR3 is TGTGCCAGCAGCCTTCAGCGCGGGGGGGTAACTGGGGAGCTGTTTTTT.

The chain uses TRBV9 and TRBJ2-1; 11 positions agree with TRBD2. Germline CDR1 reads SGDLS; CDR2 reads YYNGEE. The CDR3 runs to 16 residues. After removal of 0 bases from V and 4 bases from J, the junction contained 3 bases not matched to a gene. CDR3 nucleotides: TGTGCCAGCAGCGTAGACCCTAGCGGGGGGTACAATGAGCAGTTCTTC. Its translation: CASSVDPSGGYNEQFF.

The gene calls are TRBV25-1 and TRBJ2-5; 11 bases are a match to TRBD1. The germline V gene encodes CDR1 MGHDK and CDR2 SYGVNS. V shed 6 bases and J 2 bases; nucleotides not matched to a gene: 5. This CDR3 comprises 15 residues. The CDR3 reads CASSSGTGGQETQYF. DNA for the CDR3: TGTGCCAGCAGCTCCGGGACAGGGGGACAAGAGACCCAGTACTTC.

For this clone: This sample also contains other DNA sequences that code for the same CDR3. V and J are TRBV3-1 (or the pseudogene TRBV3-2) and TRBJ1-5, with D unclear. CDR1 and CDR2 (germline): LGHDT, YNNKEL (reference sequence). The CDR3 contains 13 residues. V lost 3 bases and J lost 4, with 7 bases in between. CDR3 residues: CASSQEGNQPQHF. Here the CDR3 DNA reads TGTGCCAGCAGCCAGGAAGGTAATCAGCCCCAGCATTTT.

The chain couples TRBV7-2 to TRBJ1-4; D remains unclear. This CDR3 is built from 12 residues. Germline V gives CDR1 SGHTA, CDR2 FQGNSA. V lost 5 bases and J 8 bases, leaving 9 bases between the germline ends. This chain's CDR3 is CASSRAREKLFF. The CDR3 DNA is TGTGCCAGCAGCCGCGCCCGCGAAAAACTGTTTTTT.

The rearrangement uses TRBV7-2 and TRBJ1-2; D perhaps matches TRBD1 (5 bases). Trimming cost V 3 bases and J 3 bases, with 17 bases left between them. CDR1 and CDR2 (germline): SGHTA, FQGNSA. The CDR3 contains 16 residues. CDR3 region: CASSFRWGFADYGYTF. The CDR3 DNA is TGTGCCAGCAGCTTTCGATGGGGCTTCGCGGACTATGGCTACACCTTC. The full variable domain, with the rest looked up from reference TRBV7-2 and TRBJ1-2, is GAGVSQSPSNKVTEKGKDVELRCDPISGHTALYWYRQSLGQGLEFLIYFQGNSAPDKSGLPSDRFSAERTGGSVSTLTIQRTQQEDSAVYLCASSFRWGFADYGYTFGSGTRLTVV.

The J gene is TRBJ1-1, the V gene TRBV30; D is undetermined. The V gene's germline CDR1 is GTSNPN and CDR2 SVGIG (reference sequence). This CDR3 contains 13 residues. V gave up 4 bases and J gave up 1 base, with 10 bases separating them. In DNA form, the CDR3 reads TGTGCCTGGAATGGACTCCGGAACACTGAAGCTTTCTTT. Translated, it gives CAWNGLRNTEAFF.

The chain employs TRBV19 and TRBJ2-5, with 9 bases aligning to TRBD1. CDR1 is LNHDA, CDR2 SQIVND, per germline (reference sequence). Trimming removed 5 bases from V and 6 bases from J; junction bases left unmatched: 7. This CDR3 is built from 14 residues. The CDR3 DNA is TGTGCCAGTAGTCCGCGACAGGGGGTAAAGACCCAGTACTTC. It translates to CASSPRQGVKTQYF.

The J gene is TRBJ2-3, the V gene TRBV11-2; TRBD2 aligns across 7 bases. The V gene's germline CDR1 is SGHAT and CDR2 FQNNGV. CDR3 length equals 17 residues. The V segment lost 5 bases and the J segment 6 bases; nucleotides outside the gene matches: 17. This CDR3 is CASSEGTISLRSDTQYF. In DNA form, the CDR3 reads TGTGCCAGCAGCGAAGGGACTATCAGCCTACGATCGGATACGCAGTATTTT.

This clone was detected a few times. This chain joins TRBV28 and TRBJ1-2, with 7 bases fitting TRBD1. After removal of 6 bases from V and 6 bases from J, the junction contained 7 bases not matched to a gene. The CDR3 is 13 residues long. Germline CDR1 reads MDHEN; CDR2 reads SYDVKM. CDR3 sequence (DNA): TGTGCCAGCAGGAAGACAGGGTCTGATGGCTACACCTTC. Its translation is CASRKTGSDGYTF.

The chain couples TRBV11-2 to TRBJ1-1; TRBD1 matches at 9 bases. V shed 4 bases, J shed 5 bases, and the junction held 5 bases outside the gene matches. Per the germline V gene, CDR1 is SGHAT and CDR2 is FQNNGV. This CDR3 is 14 amino acids long. For the CDR3, the DNA is TGTGCCAGCAGCTCTCGGGACAGGGTTACTGAAGCTTTCTTT. Amino acids: CASSSRDRVTEAFF.

This CDR3 is CASSSLAGGRSYNEQFF. The DNA of the CDR3 is TGCGCCAGCAGTTCACTAGCGGGAGGCCGGTCCTACAATGAGCAGTTCTTC. V gene TRBV10-2 combines with J gene TRBJ2-1; 12 bases line up with TRBD2. Trimming removed 5 bases from V and 1 base from J; junction bases left unmatched: 6. The length of the CDR3 is 17 residues. Germline V gene sequence: CDR1 WSHSY, CDR2 SAAADI.

The chain recombines TRBV5-8 with TRBJ2-7, with D possibly matching TRBD1 (6 bases). CDR1 and CDR2 from the germline V gene are SGHTS and YDEGEE. This CDR3 region has 16 residues. V was pared by 7 bases and J by 0 bases, with 20 bases between. DNA for the CDR3: TGTGCCAGCGCCCTGGAAGGGACACGGAGCTCCTACGAGCAGTACTTC. Its translation: CASALEGTRSSYEQYF.